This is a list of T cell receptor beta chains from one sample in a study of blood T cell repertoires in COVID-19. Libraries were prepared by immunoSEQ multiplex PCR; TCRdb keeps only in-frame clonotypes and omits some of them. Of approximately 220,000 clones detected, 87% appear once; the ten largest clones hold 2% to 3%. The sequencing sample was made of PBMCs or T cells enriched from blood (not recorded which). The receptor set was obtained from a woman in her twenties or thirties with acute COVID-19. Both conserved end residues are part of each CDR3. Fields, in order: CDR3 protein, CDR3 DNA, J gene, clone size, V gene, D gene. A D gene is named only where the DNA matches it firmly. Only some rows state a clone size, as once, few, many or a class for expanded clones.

CASSVGPGQGRGFVDTEAFF,TGTGCCAGCAGCGTAGGCCCGGGACAGGGTAGGGGTTTTGTGGACACTGAAGCTTTCTTT,TRBJ1-1,few,TRBV9,TRBD1
CASSQTSGGPYEQYF,TGCGCCAGCAGCCAGACTAGCGGGGGACCCTACGAGCAGTACTTC,TRBJ2-7,-,TRBV4-1,TRBD2
CASTLGETYSTEAFF,TGTGCCAGTACCTTGGGAGAGACGTACAGCACTGAAGCTTTCTTT,TRBJ1-1,-,TRBV6-5,-
CASSKLTGANQPQHF,TGTGCCAGCAGTAAATTGACAGGGGCAAATCAGCCCCAGCATTTT,TRBJ1-5,-,TRBV6-5,TRBD1
CASSLPTAYDEAFF,TGTGCCAGCAGCTTACCGACAGCCTACGATGAAGCTTTCTTT,TRBJ1-1,-,TRBV5-4,-
CASSESGETQYF,TGTGCCAGCAGTGAATCGGGAGAGACCCAGTACTTC,TRBJ2-5,-,TRBV25-1,-
CASSSIFVTGEAYEQYF,TGTGCCAGCAGTAGCATTTTTGTGACAGGGGAGGCCTACGAGCAGTACTTC,TRBJ2-7,-,TRBV27,TRBD1
CASSPQEFEAFF,TGTGCCAGCAGTCCCCAGGAATTTGAAGCTTTCTTT,TRBJ1-1,few,TRBV12-3/TRBV12-4,-
CASSLPTGGVANEQFF,TGTGCCAGCAGCTTGCCCACAGGGGGTGTAGCCAATGAGCAGTTCTTC,TRBJ2-1,-,TRBV7-9,TRBD1
CASTGDRGGNTIYF,TGTGCCAGCACCGGGGACAGGGGAGGAAACACCATATATTTT,TRBJ1-3,-,TRBV2,TRBD1
CASSLGASTSLATNEKLFF,TGTGCCAGCAGCTTAGGGGCCTCCACAAGTCTCGCAACTAATGAAAAACTGTTTTTT,TRBJ1-4,few,TRBV7-9,-
CASSVGGELFF,TGTGCCAGCAGCGTCGGCGGGGAGCTGTTTTTT,TRBJ2-2,-,TRBV6-5,-
CASRVDRDTEAFF,TGCGCCAGCAGGGTGGACAGGGACACTGAAGCTTTCTTT,TRBJ1-1,-,TRBV5-1,TRBD1